The present entry profiles one TCR beta chain with its context. A junction end diverges from the germline sequence, so it may reflect a read error. Donors had localized lung adenocarcinoma, a non-small cell lung cancer. TCRdb analysed the PCR reads with MiXCR anew, one entry per CDR3 protein. Here the sample spans fewer than 20,000 distinct CDR3 sequences, under 70% being singletons. The entry originates in a study of CD4 and CD8 cells across lung adenocarcinoma regions. The clonotype was recovered from a female donor with lung adenocarcinoma. The CD4 and CD8 labels of this study may be unreliable. The specimen was CD8+ T cells from the center of a lung tumor.

The CDR3 sequence is CASSPRGLPTTNIQYF. CDR3 sequence (DNA): TGTGCCAGCAGCCCTAGGGGGCTGCCAACCACAAATATTCAGTATTTC. The chain joins TRBV6-1 to TRBJ2-3; TRBD1 agrees at 7 bases. The CDR3 has 16 residues. The V gene's germline CDR1 is MNHNS and CDR2 SASEGT.